This T cell receptor beta chain appears in the sequencing data of a study of cytomegalovirus exposure and HLA in healthy donors. Findings of the study overall: The authors later found HLA-associated TCR beta chains more clonally expanded than equally common others. Likely technical artifact: a cluster of highly shared sequence variants. HLA alleles showed associations with about 15,000 TCR beta sequences in a later analysis, at a 0.05 false discovery rate.

Notes on this clone: Its specificity is not known.

These donors, healthy bone marrow donors, were studied. The PCR made use of 60 Vbeta and 13 Jbeta primers. Measured with immunoSEQ multiplex PCR; TCRdb has only the in-frame clones, and not every one. This table holds about 30,000 clones. With V trimmed by 1 base and J by 2 bases, 2 bases remained unmatched. In germline, CDR1 is KGHSH, CDR2 LQKENI. CDR3 size: 15 residues. The sequence derives from a female donor in good health and CMV-seronegative. J is TRBJ1-3 and V is TRBV18; TRBD1 aligns across 7 bases. The sequenced sample consisted of PBMCs. The CDR3 spells CASSPLTGAGNTIYF. The DNA of the CDR3 is TGTGCCAGCTCACCACTCACAGGGGCTGGAAACACCATATATTTT.